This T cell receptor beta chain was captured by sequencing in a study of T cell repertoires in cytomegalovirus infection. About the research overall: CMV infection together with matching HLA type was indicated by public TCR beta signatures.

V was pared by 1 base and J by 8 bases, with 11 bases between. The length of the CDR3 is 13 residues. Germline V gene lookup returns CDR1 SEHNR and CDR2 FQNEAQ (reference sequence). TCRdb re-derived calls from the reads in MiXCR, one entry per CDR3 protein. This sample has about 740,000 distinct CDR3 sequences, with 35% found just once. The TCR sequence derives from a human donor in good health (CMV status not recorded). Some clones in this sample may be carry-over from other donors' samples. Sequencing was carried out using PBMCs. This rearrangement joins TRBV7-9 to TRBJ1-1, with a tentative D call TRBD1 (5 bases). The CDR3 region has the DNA TGTGCCAGCAGCTTAGGTGCAGGGTGGGAAGCTTTCTTT. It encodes CASSLGAGWEAFF.